The 17 T cell receptor beta chains below were found in one sample sequenced in a study of OX40 agonist ivuxolimab in advanced cancers. The receptor library was made with the immunoSEQ multiplex PCR assay. Held by TCRdb, this immuneACCESS table contains in-frame sequences only and omits some clones. Under half of the omission traces to an unresolved V gene where checked; the cause of the rest is unknown. The sample table holds 46,000 or so clones, of which around 90% were seen once. The ten most abundant clones make up about 11% of the sample. Sequencing was performed on CD4+ or CD8+ T cells sorted from blood, taken in a trial of the OX40 agonist ivuxolimab. The receptors originated from an adult with an advanced solid tumor such as melanoma, head and neck, liver or kidney cancer.

The chain links TRBV27 to TRBJ2-2; 8 bases match TRBD2. With V trimmed by 6 bases and J by 5 bases, 11 bases remained unmatched. This CDR3 spans 16 amino acids. Germline V lookup: CDR1 MNHEY, CDR2 SMNVEV (reference sequence). CDR3 sequence reads: CASSPGLALVTGELFF. The CDR3 DNA follows: TGTGCCAGCAGCCCCGGACTAGCACTAGTTACCGGGGAGCTGTTTTTT.

This rearrangement joins TRBV15 to TRBJ2-3; D may correspond to TRBD1 or TRBD2 (5 bases each). This CDR3 spans 17 amino acids. Deletions cut 2 bases from V and 1 base from J, with 16 bases between. CDR1 is LNHNV, CDR2 YYDKDF, per germline (reference sequence). CDR3 sequence reads: CATSRTWDLVRTDTQYF. The CDR3 DNA is TGTGCCACCAGCAGAACCTGGGACCTCGTTCGCACAGATACGCAGTATTTT.

The V call is TRBV5-1, the J call TRBJ1-5; D is unresolved. CDR3 length: 14 residues. The germline CDR1 and CDR2 sequences are SGHRS and YFSETQ. Trimming cost V 1 base and J 7 bases, with 12 bases left between them. CDR3 nucleotides: TGCGCCAGCAGCTTGCTGTACGGTGACCAGCCCCAGCATTTT. Amino acids: CASSLLYGDQPQHF.

CDR3 residues: CASSPLLGQGSYNEQFF. In DNA, the CDR3 is TGTGCCAGCTCACCGCTTTTGGGACAGGGCTCCTACAATGAGCAGTTCTTC. The gene calls are TRBV18 and TRBJ2-1; 9 nucleotides match TRBD1. Looked up from germline, CDR1 is KGHSH and CDR2 is LQKENI. The CDR3 length is 17 residues. With 3 bases clipped from V and 0 bases from J, the junction kept 6 bases outside the gene matches.

This clone has just one count. The V gene is TRBV10-3, the J gene TRBJ2-1; a possible D gene is TRBD1 (6 bases). The CDR3 is 13 residues long. Germline V CDR1 and CDR2: ENHRY, SYGVKD. Trimming left V 6 bases short and J 5 bases short, with 11 bases between. The CDR3 sequence is CAIRLDSHNEQFF. CDR3 coding DNA: TGTGCCATCAGGCTGGACAGTCACAATGAGCAGTTCTTC.

The chain carries TRBV6-5 and TRBJ2-7; D gene uncertain. This CDR3 region has 15 residues. V gave up 1 base and J gave up 0 bases, with 10 bases separating them. Germline CDR1 is MNHEY and CDR2 is SVGAGI. The CDR3 reads CASSYWEGISYEQYF. The DNA of the CDR3 is TGTGCCAGCAGTTACTGGGAAGGGATCTCCTACGAGCAGTACTTC.

This chain links TRBV30 with TRBJ2-1; 8 bases match TRBD2. The trim removed 2 bases at V and 9 bases at J, leaving 9 bases unmatched. This CDR3 has 14 residues. Germline V gene sequence: CDR1 GTSNPN, CDR2 SVGIG (reference sequence). CDR3 sequence: CAWSISSGYGEQFF. The CDR3 DNA reads as TGTGCCTGGAGTATCTCTAGCGGGTACGGTGAGCAGTTCTTC.

The chain joins TRBV5-5 to TRBJ2-7; D is tentatively TRBD1 or TRBD2 (5 bases each). Germline V CDR1 and CDR2: SGHKS, YYEKEE (reference sequence). The V and J ends lost 6 bases and 3 bases respectively, with 13 bases between them. The CDR3 consists of 13 residues. The DNA of the CDR3 is TGTGCCAGCAAGGAGTCAGGGAGCTACGAGCAGTACTTC. The encoded protein is CASKESGSYEQYF.

V gene TRBV5-4 combines with J gene TRBJ2-5, with TRBD1 matching over 7 bases. Germline V gene sequence: CDR1 SGHNT, CDR2 YYREEE (reference sequence). J lost 1 base, V lost 4 bases, and 7 bases had no gene match. This CDR3 is built from 15 residues. CDR3 nucleotide sequence: TGTGCCAGCAGCCCAAGGGACAGCCTCCAAGAGACCCAGTACTTC. Translated, it gives CASSPRDSLQETQYF.

This clone was counted between two and nine times. The rearrangement joins TRBV6-5 to TRBJ2-7, with 7 bases aligning to TRBD1. With 7 bases clipped from V and 1 base from J, the junction kept 10 bases outside the gene matches. The CDR3 length is 15 residues. Germline CDR1 reads MNHEY; CDR2 reads SVGAGI. The chain's CDR3 is CASTLTGSLSYEQYF. The DNA for the CDR3 is TGTGCCAGCACCTTGACAGGGAGCTTATCCTACGAGCAGTACTTC.

This chain links TRBV27 with TRBJ1-2, with 8 bases lining up with TRBD1. Losses at the gene ends were 2 bases for V and 2 bases for J; bases not matched to a gene: 4. CDR1 is MNHEY, CDR2 SMNVEV, per germline (reference sequence). CDR3 length equals 15 residues. CDR3 sequence reads: CASSLATGGNYGYTF. The CDR3 DNA is TGTGCCAGCAGTTTAGCTACAGGGGGAAACTATGGCTACACCTTC.

The J gene is TRBJ2-1, the V gene TRBV4-3; perhaps D is TRBD1 or TRBD2 (5 bases each). V was shortened by 0 bases and J by 0 bases, with 15 bases between the two germline ends. Germline V gene sequence: CDR1 LGHNA, CDR2 YSLEER. CDR3 length: 18 amino acids. The CDR3 bases are TGCGCCAGCAGCCAAGATTTCCGGGACCCGGACTCCTACAATGAGCAGTTCTTC. Translation gives CASSQDFRDPDSYNEQFF.

V is TRBV27 and J is TRBJ2-1, with D maybe TRBD2 (7 bases). Germline V lookup: CDR1 MNHEY, CDR2 SMNVEV (reference sequence). The CDR3 sequence is 15 residues long. V was shortened by 3 bases and J by 4 bases, with 13 bases between the two germline ends. The CDR3 DNA sequence: TGTGCCAGCAGTTTGAGGGGGGGCCTATACAATGAGCAGTTCTTC. This gives the protein CASSLRGGLYNEQFF.

This rearrangement joins TRBV5-8 to TRBJ2-1; D is perhaps TRBD2 (6 bases). Germline V CDR1 and CDR2: SGHTS, YDEGEE. CDR3 length: 18 amino acids. Trimming left V 4 bases short and J 0 bases short, with 20 bases between. Written as DNA, the CDR3 is TGTGCCAGCAGCACCTTCAATCTAGCGTCGAGCTCCTACAATGAGCAGTTCTTC. Translating it yields CASSTFNLASSSYNEQFF.

The V call is TRBV30, the J call TRBJ1-4; no definite D call. Germline lookup yields CDR1 GTSNPN and CDR2 SVGIG (reference sequence). V lost 7 bases to trimming and J lost 3 bases, with 9 bases between them. The CDR3 is made up of 12 amino acids. The CDR3 coding sequence is TGTGCCTTCACGGACCCTAATGAAAAACTGTTTTTT. Its protein product is CAFTDPNEKLFF. Based on the CDR3 plus reference TRBV30 and TRBJ1-4, the full variable domain is SQTIHQWPATLVQPVGSPLSLECTVEGTSNPNLYWYRQAAGRGLQLLFYSVGIGQISSEVPQNLSASRPQDRQFILSSKKLLLSDSGFYLCAFTDPNEKLFFGSGTQLSVL.

The rearrangement links TRBV6-5 to TRBJ1-1; a possible D gene is TRBD1 (5 bases). The germline gives CDR1 MNHEY, CDR2 SVGAGI. CDR3 length: 12 residues. Trimming removed 8 bases at V and 3 bases at J, with 10 bases between. CDR3 coding DNA: TGTGCCAGCCAGGCGGGGGACACTGAAGCTTTCTTT. Its translation is CASQAGDTEAFF.

The J gene is TRBJ2-1, the V gene TRBV11-2; 8 bases are a match to TRBD1. The CDR3 is 15 residues long. Germline CDR1 SGHAT, CDR2 FQNNGV. V lost 5 bases, J lost 5 bases, and 8 bases stayed unmatched. CDR3 region: CASSPRQGPHNEQFF. In nucleotides, the CDR3 is TGTGCCAGCAGCCCCCGACAGGGGCCCCACAATGAGCAGTTCTTC.